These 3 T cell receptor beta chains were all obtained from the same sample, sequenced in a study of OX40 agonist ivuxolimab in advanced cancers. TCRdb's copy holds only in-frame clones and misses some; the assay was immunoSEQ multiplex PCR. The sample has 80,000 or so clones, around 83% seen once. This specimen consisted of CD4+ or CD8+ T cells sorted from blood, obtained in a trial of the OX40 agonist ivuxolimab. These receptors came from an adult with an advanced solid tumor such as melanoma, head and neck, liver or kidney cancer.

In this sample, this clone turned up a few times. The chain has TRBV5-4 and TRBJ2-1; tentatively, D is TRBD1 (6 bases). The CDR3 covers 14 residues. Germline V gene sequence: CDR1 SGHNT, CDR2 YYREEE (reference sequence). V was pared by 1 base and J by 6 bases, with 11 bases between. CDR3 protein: CASSLLGASNEQFF. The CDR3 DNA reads TGTGCCAGCAGCTTGCTGGGGGCCAGCAATGAGCAGTTCTTC.

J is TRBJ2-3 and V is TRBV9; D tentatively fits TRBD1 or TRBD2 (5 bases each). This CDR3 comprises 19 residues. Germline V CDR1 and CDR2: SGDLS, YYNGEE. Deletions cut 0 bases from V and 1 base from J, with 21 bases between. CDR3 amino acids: CASSVAFDRDVYGTDTQYF. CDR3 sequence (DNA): TGTGCCAGCAGCGTAGCCTTCGACCGGGACGTCTATGGCACAGATACGCAGTATTTT.

CDR3 coding DNA: TGTGCCAGCAGTGTCGCGTTGGGCTCTTCACCCCTCCACTTT. This gives the protein CASSVALGSSPLHF. The rearrangement links TRBV28 to TRBJ1-6; D ambiguous. There are 14 residues in the CDR3. Germline V lookup: CDR1 MDHEN, CDR2 SYDVKM. V lost 5 bases and J 9 bases, leaving 14 bases between the germline ends.